These 31 T cell receptor beta chains were all obtained from the same sample, sequenced in a study of Graves' ophthalmopathy and Graves' hyperthyroidism. RNA served as the template for amplifying TCR beta CDR3 regions. RT-PCR was first run with HTBI primers, then multiplex PCR in a second round. TCRdb redid the calling of the multiplex PCR reads with MiXCR, one entry per CDR3 protein. The sample holds around 600,000 distinct CDR3 sequences, about two fifths seen once. Sample: peripheral blood. The receptors originated from an adult man with Graves' ophthalmopathy.

This clonotype has more than one count but fewer than ten. The V gene is TRBV9, the J gene TRBJ2-5, with D uncertain. V was shortened by 4 bases and J by 4 bases, with 20 bases between the two germline ends. The CDR3 is made up of 16 amino acids. Germline V CDR1 and CDR2: SGDLS, YYNGEE. The CDR3 DNA follows: TGTGCCAGCAGCCCGAGTAGTTTGAGTTCTCCAGAGACCCAGTACTTC. As protein: CASSPSSLSSPETQYF.

About this clonotype: A read error may explain this, as a much larger clone is one base away. The V gene is TRBV6-1, the J gene TRBJ1-1; D uncertain. The length of the CDR3 is 11 residues. V gave up 8 bases and J gave up 6 bases, with 10 bases separating them. CDR1 MNHNS and CDR2 SASEGT come from the germline V gene. CDR3 DNA: TGTGCCAGCGGTGGAAGGCCTGAAGCTTTCTTT. Translating gives CASGGRPEAFF.

A remark on this clonotype: The CDR3 does not close with the conserved phenylalanine or tryptophan, likely indicating a read error. The DNA is left out, because the CDR3 cannot be placed on it with certainty; the CDR3 is given as TCRdb lists it. The rearrangement uses TRBV7-4 and TRBJ1-2; the tabulated D call, TRBD1, remains unverified against the DNA. Germline-derived CDR1 and CDR2 are SGHVT and SQSDAQ. From its first to its last residue, the CDR3 has 8 amino acids. CDR3 protein: CASSLVGG.

Details on this clonotype: One end of the junction fails to match germline, which may point to a read error. The rearrangement uses TRBV6-6 and TRBJ2-6, with D perhaps given as TRBD1 or TRBD2 (5 bases each). Germline V CDR1 and CDR2: MNHNY, SVGAGI (reference sequence). The CDR3 spans 12 residues. CDR3 protein: CAISGTANTEAF. The CDR3 DNA follows: TGTGCCATCAGTGGGACGGCGAACACTGAAGCTTTC.

This sequence joins TRBV10-3 and TRBJ2-2, with 8 bases identical to TRBD1. The V gene end was trimmed by 0 bases and the J gene end by 3 bases; junction bases not matched to a gene: 3. This CDR3 region has 16 residues. CDR1 ENHRY and CDR2 SYGVKD come from the germline V gene. This CDR3 is CAISESNRGDTGELFF. The CDR3 nucleotides read TGTGCCATCAGTGAGTCGAACAGGGGGGACACCGGGGAGCTGTTTTTT.

This sequence joins TRBV7-2 and TRBJ1-5; D is undetermined. The CDR3 covers 15 residues. V was trimmed by 3 bases and J by 11 bases, leaving 20 bases between them. The germline V gene encodes CDR1 SGHTA and CDR2 FQGNSA. This chain's CDR3 is CASSFLAGSQETQHF. The CDR3 DNA follows: TGTGCCAGCAGCTTCCTAGCGGGGAGCCAAGAGACCCAGCATTTT.

This clonotype was detected many times. This chain uses TRBV6-5 with TRBJ1-5; possible D gene TRBD1, 6 bases. V gave up 5 bases and J gave up 7 bases, with 18 bases separating them. This CDR3 contains 15 residues. Per germline, CDR1 MNHEY and CDR2 SVGAGI. This chain's CDR3 is CASSILGRGGQPQHF. CDR3 DNA: TGTGCCAGCAGTATACTCGGCAGGGGAGGCCAGCCCCAGCATTTT.

This clonotype was found many times. The chain couples TRBV7-8 to TRBJ2-7, with 8 bases aligning to TRBD2. The V gene's germline CDR1 is SGHVS and CDR2 FQNEAQ. This CDR3 has 16 residues. The V and J ends lost 1 base and 0 bases, in that order; junction bases with no gene match: 5. Written as DNA, the CDR3 is TGTGCCAGCAGCTTAGGTGCGGGAGGTGTCTCCTACGAGCAGTACTTC. Residues: CASSLGAGGVSYEQYF.

This clonotype was detected many times. The rearrangement links TRBV6-5 to TRBJ2-7; TRBD1 aligns across 10 bases. Germline values: CDR1 MNHEY, CDR2 SVGAGI. This CDR3 has 14 residues. The V segment lost 6 bases and the J segment 3 bases; nucleotides outside the gene matches: 5. The chain's CDR3 is CASRAGTGVYEQYF. CDR3 bases: TGTGCCAGCAGGGCTGGGACAGGGGTCTACGAGCAGTACTTC.

The rearrangement joins TRBV18 to TRBJ2-7, with TRBD1 matching over 7 bases. Per germline, CDR1 KGHSH and CDR2 LQKENI. The V and J ends lost 3 bases and 2 bases, in that order; junction bases with no gene match: 4. The CDR3 loop spans 14 amino acids. The DNA for the CDR3 is TGTGCCAGCTCACCGAGGGGGCAAACCTACGAGCAGTACTTC. Translated: CASSPRGQTYEQYF.

The sample holds many counts of this clonotype. The rearrangement uses TRBV7-8 and TRBJ2-7; 9 nucleotides agree with TRBD1. Germline V gene sequence: CDR1 SGHVS, CDR2 FQNEAQ. The CDR3 sequence is 14 residues long. The ends lost 11 bases at V and 4 bases at J; junction bases unmatched: 12. The CDR3 protein is CACEPGTGSYEQYF. Written as DNA, the CDR3 is TGTGCCTGCGAGCCCGGGACAGGGTCATACGAGCAGTACTTC.

J is TRBJ2-3 and V is TRBV29-1; D unclear. Germline V gives CDR1 SQVTM, CDR2 ANQGSEA. The CDR3 spans 14 residues. V was cut by 3 bases and J by 6 bases, with 16 bases left in between. The CDR3 nucleotides are TGCAGCGTTGACCTAGGGCGGACGGCGGATACGCAGTATTTT. This gives the protein CSVDLGRTADTQYF.

Details on this clonotype: One junction end disagrees with the germline gene, perhaps due to a read error. This sequence joins TRBV11-3 and TRBJ2-6; D tentatively reads TRBD1 or TRBD2 (6 bases each). Germline CDR1 and CDR2: SGHNT and YENEEA. This CDR3 is 14 amino acids long. The CDR3 DNA follows: TGTGCCAGCAGCTTAGGTGGGGGGCGGTGGACTGAAGCTTTC. Its translation is CASSLGGGRWTEAF.

In the case of this clonotype: A read error is likely, as this CDR3 ends without the conserved phenylalanine or tryptophan. V and J are TRBV5-1 and TRBJ2-5; 9 bases match TRBD1. Looked up from germline, CDR1 is SGHRS and CDR2 is YFSETQ. CDR3 size: 13 residues. The CDR3 region is CASSGTGKETQYV. The CDR3 nucleotides are TGTGCCAGCAGCGGGACAGGGAAGGAGACCCAGTACGTC.

Notes on this clonotype: This may be a read error, as it is one base from a much larger clone. CDR3 in amino acids: CASSEWPARWGSNQPQHF. CDR3 in DNA: TGTGCCAGCAGTGAATGGCCGGCCCGTTGGGGGAGCAATCAGCCCCAGCATTTT. V and J are TRBV25-1 and TRBJ1-5; weak D call: TRBD1 (5 bases). V was trimmed by 1 base and J by 1 base, leaving 17 bases between them. The CDR3 loop spans 18 amino acids. Looked up from germline, CDR1 is MGHDK and CDR2 is SYGVNS.

The gene calls are TRBV29-1 and TRBJ1-2, with D perhaps matching TRBD1 (6 bases). The ends were cut back, 6 bases at V and 3 bases at J, with 17 bases in the middle. CDR1 SQVTM and CDR2 ANQGSEA come from the germline V gene. The CDR3 runs to 14 residues. Here the CDR3 reads CSVANGGADYGYTF. CDR3 coding DNA: TGCAGCGTCGCGAACGGGGGCGCGGACTATGGCTACACCTTC. The variable domain in full, with the rest retrieved from reference TRBV29-1 and TRBJ1-2, is SAVISQKPSRDICQRGTSLTIQCQVDSQVTMMFWYRQQPGQSLTLIATANQGSEATYESGFVIDKFPISRPNLTFSTLTVSNMSPEDSSIYLCSVANGGADYGYTFGSGTRLTVV.

Concerning this clonotype: The CDR3 carries no conserved terminal phenylalanine or tryptophan, so it likely arises from a read error. Because the CDR3's place on the DNA is in doubt, the DNA is left out and the CDR3 is given as listed by TCRdb. J is TRBJ1-2 and V is TRBV29-1; the table's D gene call, TRBD1, was not cross checked with the DNA. The CDR3 sequence runs 11 residues, both termini included. Looked up from germline, CDR1 is SQVTM and CDR2 is ANQGSEA. This CDR3 is CSVRGRDRATY.

The chain combines TRBV9 with TRBJ1-2, with 11 bases identical to TRBD1. The CDR3 contains 16 residues. Germline V gene data show CDR1 as SGDLS and CDR2 as YYNGEE. The junction had 6 bases not matched to a gene; V was cut back by 5 bases and J by 0 bases. CDR3 protein: CASSQPGQGANYGYTF. The DNA for the CDR3 is TGTGCCAGCAGTCAGCCGGGACAGGGGGCTAACTATGGCTACACCTTC.

This chain links TRBV9 with TRBJ1-4, with D possibly TRBD1 on 6 matching bases. The CDR3 covers 16 residues. V was shortened by 0 bases and J by 8 bases, with 17 bases between the two germline ends. Germline V gene lookup returns CDR1 SGDLS and CDR2 YYNGEE. The CDR3 sequence: CASSVAEGVRREKLFF. CDR3 DNA: TGTGCCAGCAGCGTAGCTGAGGGGGTACGTCGGGAAAAACTGTTTTTT.

The sample holds many counts of this clonotype. V is TRBV7-8 and J is TRBJ2-7, with 8 nucleotides matching TRBD2. Germline trimming cut 8 bases from V and 2 bases from J; bases unmatched to any gene: 14. Germline V gives CDR1 SGHVS, CDR2 FQNEAQ. The CDR3 extends over 16 amino acids. CDR3 protein: CASQRAGGPIAYEQYF. CDR3 DNA sequence: TGTGCCAGCCAGCGCGCGGGGGGCCCAATTGCCTACGAGCAGTACTTC.

This clonotype has only one observation. A much larger clonotype is one base distant, so this may be a read error. The V gene is TRBV25-1, the J gene TRBJ2-3, with D perhaps given as TRBD1 or TRBD2 (5 bases each). The CDR3 has 15 residues. Trimming stripped 4 bases from V and 1 base from J, with 12 bases between. CDR1 MGHDK and CDR2 SYGVNS come from the germline V gene. The CDR3 region is CASSGEGRGTDTQYF. The CDR3 DNA sequence: TGTGCCAGCAGTGGCGAGGGGCGCGGCACAGATACGCAGTATTTT.

The chain uses TRBV19 and TRBJ1-1; 11 bases agree with TRBD1. Looked up from germline, CDR1 is LNHDA and CDR2 is SQIVND (reference sequence). J lost 10 bases, V lost 5 bases, and 6 bases had no gene match. The CDR3 runs 13 residues. CDR3 residues: CASSSDRGRSAFF. The CDR3 DNA sequence: TGTGCCAGTAGTTCGGACAGGGGGCGGTCAGCTTTCTTT. Together with reference TRBV19 and TRBJ1-1, the CDR3 gives the full variable domain: DGGITQSPKYLFRKEGQNVTLSCEQNLNHDAMYWYRQDPGQGLRLIYYSQIVNDFQKGDIAEGYSVSREKKESFPLTVTSAQKNPTAFYLCASSSDRGRSAFFGQGTRLTVV.

This clonotype was recorded many times. This chain uses TRBV29-1 with TRBJ1-2; a weak D match, TRBD1 (5 bases). This CDR3 is 13 amino acids long. The germline gives CDR1 SQVTM, CDR2 ANQGSEA. V was trimmed by 1 base and J by 6 bases, leaving 12 bases between them. CDR3 nucleotide sequence: TGCAGCGTTGAAGCGGACAAGATGGATGGCTACACCTTC. Its protein is CSVEADKMDGYTF. Combining the CDR3 with reference TRBV29-1 and TRBJ1-2 gives the whole variable domain SAVISQKPSRDICQRGTSLTIQCQVDSQVTMMFWYRQQPGQSLTLIATANQGSEATYESGFVIDKFPISRPNLTFSTLTVSNMSPEDSSIYLCSVEADKMDGYTFGSGTRLTVV.

Note on this clonotype: A much larger clone sits a single nucleotide away, making a read error possible. The V gene is TRBV11-1, the J gene TRBJ1-5, with D hard to call. This CDR3 contains 17 residues. CDR1 is SGHAT and CDR2 is FQDESV in the germline V gene (reference sequence). The CDR3 sequence is CASSLVIGEWSSQPQHF. CDR3 nucleotide sequence: TGTGCCAGCAGCTTAGTAATTGGGGAGTGGAGCAGTCAGCCCCAGCATTTT.

V gene TRBV10-3 combines with J gene TRBJ1-5, with D possibly TRBD1 on 6 matching bases. This CDR3 region has 13 residues. In germline, CDR1 is ENHRY, CDR2 SYGVKD. Trimming took 6 bases from V and 11 from J, leaving 17 bases between them. The CDR3 region is CAIRSREGETQHF. The CDR3 DNA sequence: TGTGCCATCAGAAGTCGAGAGGGGGAGACCCAGCATTTT.

V gene TRBV30 combines with J gene TRBJ1-2; D remains ambiguous. The length of the CDR3 is 13 residues. CDR1 and CDR2 from the germline V gene are GTSNPN and SVGIG (reference sequence). Trimming took 8 bases from V and 8 from J, leaving 21 bases between them. Here the CDR3 reads CAADSGPARGYTF. As DNA, the CDR3 is TGTGCCGCCGATTCGGGTCCCGCGAGGGGCTACACCTTC.

In its sample, this clonotype was seen many times. The chain couples TRBV2 to TRBJ1-2; D call uncertain. The germline CDR1 and CDR2 sequences are SNHLY and FYNNEI. V dropped 4 bases and J dropped 6 bases, with 12 bases sitting between them. This CDR3 comprises 13 residues. CDR3 protein: CASSVVTTDGYTF. CDR3 coding DNA: TGTGCCAGCAGTGTGGTGACAACAGATGGCTACACCTTC.

About this clonotype itself: This may arise from a read error, as a much more abundant clone is one base away. V and J are TRBV6-2 or TRBV6-3 and TRBJ1-5; D ambiguous. The length of the CDR3 is 16 residues. V was cut by 1 base and J by 0 bases, with 10 bases left in between. The germline CDR1 and CDR2 sequences are MNHEY and SVGEGT. The CDR3 DNA sequence: TGTGCCAGCAGTTACTTAGCCATTTATAGCAATCAGCCCCAGCATTTT. Protein: CASSYLAIYSNQPQHF.

This clonotype was counted many times. The chain combines TRBV2 with TRBJ2-2; 7 bases align to TRBD1. CDR1 and CDR2 from the germline V gene are SNHLY and FYNNEI. The length of the CDR3 is 14 residues. The trim removed 6 bases at V and 6 bases at J, leaving 7 bases unmatched. The CDR3 here is CASRGDSGAGELFF. CDR3 nucleotides: TGTGCCAGCAGAGGGGACAGTGGGGCCGGGGAGCTGTTTTTT. Drawing the rest from reference TRBV2 and TRBJ2-2, the complete variable domain is EPEVTQTPSHQVTQMGQEVILRCVPISNHLYFYWYRQILGQKVEFLVSFYNNEISEKSEIFDDQFSVERPDGSNFTLKIRSTKLEDSAMYFCASRGDSGAGELFFGEGSRLTVL.

The DNA for the CDR3 is TGCAGTGCTAGAGATCTTAAGGGGGGGGATAGTCAGCCCCAGCATTTT. Translating it yields CSARDLKGGDSQPQHF. The chain has TRBV20-1 and TRBJ1-5; weak D call: TRBD1 (6 bases). Germline lookup yields CDR1 DFQATT and CDR2 SNEGSKA (reference sequence). V was cut by 0 bases and J by 6 bases, with 18 bases left in between. There are 16 residues in the CDR3.

The rearrangement joins TRBV12-3 or TRBV12-4 to TRBJ1-5, with a possible D match to TRBD1 (5 bases). Trimming cost V 6 bases and J 5 bases, with 8 bases left between them. This CDR3 comprises 12 residues. The CDR3 DNA follows: TGTGCCAGCAGCTGGGGGGATCAGCCCCAGCATTTT. Encoded protein: CASSWGDQPQHF.